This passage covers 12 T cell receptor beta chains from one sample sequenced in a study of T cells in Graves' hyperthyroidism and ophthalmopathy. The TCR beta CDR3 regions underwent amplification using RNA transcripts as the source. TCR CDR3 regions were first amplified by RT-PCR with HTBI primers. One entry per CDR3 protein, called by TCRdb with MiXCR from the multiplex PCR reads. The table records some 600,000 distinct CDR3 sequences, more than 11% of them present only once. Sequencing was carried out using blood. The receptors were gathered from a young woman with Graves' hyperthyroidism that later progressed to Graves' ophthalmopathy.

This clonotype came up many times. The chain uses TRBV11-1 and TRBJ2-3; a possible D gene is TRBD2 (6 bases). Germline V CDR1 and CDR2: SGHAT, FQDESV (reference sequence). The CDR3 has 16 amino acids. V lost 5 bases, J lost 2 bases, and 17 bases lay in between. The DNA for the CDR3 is TGTGCCAGCAGCCCCGGACTACTACGTGACACAGATACGCAGTATTTT. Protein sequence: CASSPGLLRDTDTQYF.

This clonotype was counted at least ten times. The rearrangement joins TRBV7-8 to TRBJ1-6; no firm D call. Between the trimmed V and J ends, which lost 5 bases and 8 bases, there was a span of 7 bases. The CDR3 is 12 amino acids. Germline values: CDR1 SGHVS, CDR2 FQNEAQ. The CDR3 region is CASSQQDSPLHF. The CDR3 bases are TGTGCCAGCAGCCAACAAGATTCACCCCTCCACTTT.

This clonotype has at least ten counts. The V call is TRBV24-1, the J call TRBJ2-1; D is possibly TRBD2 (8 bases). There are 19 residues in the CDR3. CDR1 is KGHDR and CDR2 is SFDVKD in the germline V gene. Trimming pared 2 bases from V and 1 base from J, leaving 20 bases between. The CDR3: CATSDSGTRGRGSYNEQFF. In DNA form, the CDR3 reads TGTGCCACCAGTGATTCCGGGACTAGGGGGCGGGGATCCTACAATGAGCAGTTCTTC.

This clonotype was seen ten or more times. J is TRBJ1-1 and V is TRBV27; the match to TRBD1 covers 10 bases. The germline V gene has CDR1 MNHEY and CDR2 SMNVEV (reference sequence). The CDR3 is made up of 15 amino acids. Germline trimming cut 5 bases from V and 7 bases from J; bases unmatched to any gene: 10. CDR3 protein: CASSQRDRGGLEAFF. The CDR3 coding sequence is TGTGCCAGCAGTCAAAGGGACAGGGGAGGACTTGAAGCTTTCTTT.

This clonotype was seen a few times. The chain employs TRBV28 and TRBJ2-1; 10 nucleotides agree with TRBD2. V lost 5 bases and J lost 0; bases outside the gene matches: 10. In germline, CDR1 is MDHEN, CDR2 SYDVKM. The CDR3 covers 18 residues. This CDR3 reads CASSGGLADRSSYNEQFF. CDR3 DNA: TGTGCCAGCAGTGGTGGACTAGCGGACAGGAGCTCCTACAATGAGCAGTTCTTC.

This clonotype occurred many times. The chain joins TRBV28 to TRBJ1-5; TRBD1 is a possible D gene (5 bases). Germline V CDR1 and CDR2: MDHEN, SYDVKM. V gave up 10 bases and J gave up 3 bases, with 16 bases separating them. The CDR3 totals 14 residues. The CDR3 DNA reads TGTGCCATCGAGGGGACTCCCTCCAATCAGCCCCAGCATTTT. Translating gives CAIEGTPSNQPQHF.

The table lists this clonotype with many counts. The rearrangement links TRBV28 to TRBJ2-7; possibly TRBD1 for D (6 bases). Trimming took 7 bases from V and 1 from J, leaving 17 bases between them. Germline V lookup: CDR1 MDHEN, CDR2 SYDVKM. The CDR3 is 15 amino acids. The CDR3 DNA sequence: TGTGCCAGCAAATTGCAAGGGACACTTTCCTACGAGCAGTACTTC. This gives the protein CASKLQGTLSYEQYF.

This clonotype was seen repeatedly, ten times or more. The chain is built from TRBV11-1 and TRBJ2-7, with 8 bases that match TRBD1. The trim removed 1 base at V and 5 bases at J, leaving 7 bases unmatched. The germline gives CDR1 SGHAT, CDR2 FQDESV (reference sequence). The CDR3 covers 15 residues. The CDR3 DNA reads TGTGCCAGCAGCTTAGATTCAGGGGGCTTCAACGAGCAGTACTTC. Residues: CASSLDSGGFNEQYF.

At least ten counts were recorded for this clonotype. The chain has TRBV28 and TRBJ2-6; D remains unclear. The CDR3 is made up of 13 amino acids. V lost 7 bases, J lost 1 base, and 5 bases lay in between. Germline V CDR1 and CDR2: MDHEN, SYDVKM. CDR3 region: CASTLSGANVLTF. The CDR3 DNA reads TGTGCCAGCACACTGTCTGGGGCCAACGTCCTGACTTTC.

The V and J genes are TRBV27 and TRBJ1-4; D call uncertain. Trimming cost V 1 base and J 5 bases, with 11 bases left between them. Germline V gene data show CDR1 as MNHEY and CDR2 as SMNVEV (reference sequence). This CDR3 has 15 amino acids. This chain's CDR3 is CASSLWGGQNEKLFF. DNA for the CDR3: TGTGCCAGCAGTTTATGGGGAGGTCAGAATGAAAAACTGTTTTTT.

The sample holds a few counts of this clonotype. The CDR3 nucleotides read TGTGCCAGCAGTACGACGACGGGACAGAGAGCTTTCTTT. It is translated as CASSTTTGQRAFF. The gene calls are TRBV6-1 and TRBJ1-1; TRBD1 matches 7 bases. The V and J ends lost 5 bases and 10 bases, in that order; junction bases with no gene match: 10. The CDR3 is made up of 13 amino acids. Per germline, CDR1 MNHNS and CDR2 SASEGT.

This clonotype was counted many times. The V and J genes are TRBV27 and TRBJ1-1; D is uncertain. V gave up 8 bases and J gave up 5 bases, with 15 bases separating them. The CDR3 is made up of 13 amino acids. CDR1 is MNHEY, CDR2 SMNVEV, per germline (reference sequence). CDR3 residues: CASGLEGFTEAFF. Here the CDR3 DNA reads TGTGCCAGCGGGCTGGAGGGTTTTACTGAAGCTTTCTTT.